This T cell receptor beta chain was recorded in a study of blood T cell repertoires in COVID-19. Seattle-derived patients entered the study during active infection and were followed longitudinally. CDR1 is SQVTM and CDR2 is ANQGSEA in the germline V gene. This CDR3 region has 12 residues. V was cut by 2 bases and J by 2 bases, with 7 bases left in between. Authors' processing steps: Reference gene primer amplification in the assay estimated nucleated cell counts. The assay was immunoSEQ multiplex PCR, and TCRdb's table has in-frame clones only and misses some. That table furnishes V, J and clone size, whereas the DNA furnished D and trimming. The sample has approximately 290,000 clones, approximately 85% seen once.

Sample: peripheral blood. The genes are TRBV29-1 and TRBJ2-7, with D unresolved. The receptor was derived from a human donor with COVID-19, enrolled during active disease. The donor label of this sample is uncertain. The CDR3 region has the DNA TGCAGCGTTGAACAGGCCCCCTACGAGCAGTACTTC. Protein: CSVEQAPYEQYF.